This T cell receptor (beta chain) was captured in a study of OX40 agonist ivuxolimab in advanced cancers. Looking at the study overall: Cohort: about 82% men, mean age about 60, aged roughly 23 to 79. Study-wide results and limits: There were, on average, more expanded clones in CD8+ T cells than in CD4+. What antigens the expanded peripheral T cells recognized was never established.

Clones were read by immunoSEQ multiplex PCR, and TCRdb kept only the in-frame ones, dropping some. Among some 70,000 clones listed, about four fifths were seen once. With respect to this clone: The antigen is unknown.

V was pared by 5 bases and J by 5 bases, with 15 bases between. Looked up from germline, CDR1 is MNHNY and CDR2 is SVGAGI (reference sequence). The CDR3 sequence is 15 residues long. V gene TRBV6-6 combines with J gene TRBJ2-2; D uncertain. The sequencing used CD4+ or CD8+ T cells sorted from blood, collected in a trial of the OX40 agonist ivuxolimab. This sequence was found in an adult with an advanced solid tumor such as melanoma, head and neck, liver or kidney cancer. The CDR3 loop reads CASSPGPRVTGELFF. CDR3 bases: TGTGCCAGCAGTCCCGGGCCAAGAGTAACCGGGGAGCTGTTTTTT.